Below are 7 T cell receptor beta chains sequenced from a single sample in a study of shared clonotypes between healthy human individuals. Method: immunoSEQ multiplex PCR; TCRdb's copy keeps in-frame clones and lacks some. The sample contains roughly 1.4 million clones, about 98.5% of which appear only once. The sequenced sample consisted of naive CD4+ T cells sorted from blood. Noted subset: CD45RA+ positively selected. The receptor set was obtained from a man aged 25-40 years in good health.

This clone was observed once. The chain carries TRBV18 and TRBJ2-6; D perhaps matches TRBD2 (5 bases). The V end was cut by 2 bases, the J end by 0 bases, with 8 bases between. This CDR3 has 16 amino acids. Germline values: CDR1 KGHSH, CDR2 LQKENI. The CDR3 loop reads CASSPSRDSGANVLTF. The CDR3, as DNA: TGTGCCAGCTCACCATCTCGGGACTCTGGGGCCAACGTCCTGACTTTC.

The CDR3 DNA sequence: TGTGCCAGCAGGCAGTTGAACCCGAGCTCCTACGAGCAGTACTTC. It specifies CASRQLNPSSYEQYF. The rearrangement uses TRBV2 and TRBJ2-7; D unclear. CDR1 and CDR2 from the germline V gene are SNHLY and FYNNEI. The CDR3 length is 15 residues. Deletions cut 6 bases from V and 0 bases from J, with 15 bases between. Full variable domain (remainder filled in from reference TRBV2 and TRBJ2-7): EPEVTQTPSHQVTQMGQEVILRCVPISNHLYFYWYRQILGQKVEFLVSFYNNEISEKSEIFDDQFSVERPDGSNFTLKIRSTKLEDSAMYFCASRQLNPSSYEQYFGPGTRLTVT.

This chain links TRBV7-2 with TRBJ2-5; D is unresolved. The V and J ends lost 1 base and 2 bases respectively, with 8 bases between them. This CDR3 is 14 amino acids long. Looked up from germline, CDR1 is SGHTA and CDR2 is FQGNSA. In DNA form, the CDR3 reads TGTGCCAGCAGCTTAGGGGGAAATCAAGAGACCCAGTACTTC. Residues: CASSLGGNQETQYF.

The count of this clone is one. V usage is TRBV28 and J usage is TRBJ1-2; D is ambiguous. V was shortened by 6 bases and J by 7 bases, with 12 bases between the two germline ends. The CDR3 runs 12 residues. In germline, CDR1 is MDHEN, CDR2 SYDVKM. CDR3 DNA sequence: TGTGCCAGCAGGGGCTTTACCCCTGGCTACACCTTC. The encoded protein is CASRGFTPGYTF.

This rearrangement joins TRBV7-6 to TRBJ2-7, with D possibly matching TRBD1 (5 bases). V was trimmed by 3 bases and J by 4 bases, leaving 10 bases between them. There are 13 residues in the CDR3. Germline loops: CDR1 SGHVS, CDR2 FNYEAQ. The CDR3 sequence: CASSLTQGYEQYF. The DNA of the CDR3 is TGTGCCAGCAGCTTGACTCAGGGTTACGAGCAGTACTTC.

This rearrangement joins TRBV5-1 to TRBJ2-5; possible D gene TRBD1, 6 bases. The V end was cut by 5 bases, the J end by 5 bases, with 10 bases between. Germline assignment: CDR1 SGHRS and CDR2 YFSETQ. This CDR3 is 12 amino acids long. CDR3 sequence: CASRQGSETQYF. CDR3 nucleotide sequence: TGCGCCAGCAGACAGGGTTCTGAGACCCAGTACTTC.

The chain recombines TRBV20-1 with TRBJ2-5; D gene uncertain. The length of the CDR3 is 10 residues. Germline CDR1 and CDR2: DFQATT and SNEGSKA (reference sequence). CDR3 loop: CSAYQETQYF. The CDR3 DNA reads as TGCAGCGCATACCAAGAGACCCAGTACTTC.